Listed below are T cell receptor beta chains from one sample, sequenced in a study of shared clonotypes between healthy human individuals. The method was immunoSEQ multiplex PCR; TCRdb's version includes in-frame clones alone and lacks a portion of them. The profile covers 1,100,000 or so clones, with about 80% appearing a single time and 0.5% to 0.6% taken by the ten largest. The sequenced sample was memory CD4+ T cells from PBMCs. Every receptor here comes from a young man in good health. Some clones in this sample may be carry-over from other donors' samples. The CDR3 runs from the conserved cysteine through the conserved F or W. The D gene is left open where the match is weak. The size of a clone is reported for some rows only, either as once, few or many, or as a class for expanded clones.

>NA|TRBD2|TRBV28|TRBJ2-7
CASSFTSGRVYEQYF
>NA|TRBD1|TRBV7-2|TRBJ2-7
CASSLDAGQVF
>few|NA|TRBV2|TRBJ1-5
CASSEEEYQPQHF
>many|TRBD1|TRBV5-1|TRBJ2-7
CASSPRGTGPYEQYF
>NA|NA|TRBV2|TRBJ2-7
CASAFDLASYEQYF
>NA|NA|TRBV9|TRBJ2-7
CASSVGFGLFGEQYF
>once|NA|TRBV19|TRBJ2-5
CASSMASGETQYF
>NA|TRBD2|TRBV6-1|TRBJ2-7
CASSGGLAGGTYYEQYF
>NA|NA|TRBV5-4|TRBJ2-7
CASSPGASRSYEQYF
>NA|NA|TRBV30|TRBJ2-2
CAWSAGPLTGELFF
>many|TRBD2|TRBV2|TRBJ2-1
CASSLIAGEQFF
>NA|NA|TRBV7-9|TRBJ2-7
CASSLAVRPTEQYF
>few|NA|TRBV11-2|TRBJ2-1
CASSLVRTPNDEQFF
>NA|NA|TRBV5-1|TRBJ2-6
CASSLAPTSGANVLTF
>once|NA|TRBV9|TRBJ1-1
CASSVGGPMNTEAFF
>NA|NA|TRBV9|TRBJ1-4
CASSPDPGIREKLFF
>few|TRBD2|TRBV5-1|TRBJ2-1
CASTLQSSGNNEQFF
>once|NA|TRBV7-9|TRBJ2-1
CASTKVFWSGNEQFF
>few|TRBD2|TRBV5-8|TRBJ2-1
CASSLAQRDSYNEQFF
>NA|NA|TRBV18|TRBJ1-5
CASSSRADGPQHF
>few|TRBD2|TRBV7-6|TRBJ2-1
CASSPTSGVSNEQFF
>NA|NA|TRBV19|TRBJ2-2
CASTPSLSRVTGELFF
>once|NA|TRBV4-2|TRBJ2-3
CASSQLLEGDYADTQYF
>NA|TRBD1|TRBV7-2|TRBJ1-1
CASSSRTGVNTEAFF
>NA|NA|TRBV25-1|TRBJ2-2
CASSGLGGTGELFF
>NA|NA|TRBV5-4|TRBJ1-3
CASSPGGALSGNTIYF
>NA|TRBD1|TRBV5-1|TRBJ2-1
CASRGGTGDYNEQFF
>NA|NA|TRBV2|TRBJ2-2
CASSPSTRGTGELFF
>many|TRBD2|TRBV7-3|TRBJ2-1
CASSLGSGKNEQFF
>NA|NA|TRBV5-1|TRBJ2-3
CASRRDVSTDTQYF
>few|TRBD2|TRBV2|TRBJ2-7
CASSPTSGSYEQYF
>NA|NA|TRBV2|TRBJ2-3
CASSEATDTQYF
>NA|TRBD1|TRBV6-6|TRBJ2-7
CASRNRQGREQYF
>NA|TRBD2|TRBV9|TRBJ2-1
CASSMGLAGVFEQFF
>NA|NA|TRBV28|TRBJ2-7
CASSVGREGEQYF